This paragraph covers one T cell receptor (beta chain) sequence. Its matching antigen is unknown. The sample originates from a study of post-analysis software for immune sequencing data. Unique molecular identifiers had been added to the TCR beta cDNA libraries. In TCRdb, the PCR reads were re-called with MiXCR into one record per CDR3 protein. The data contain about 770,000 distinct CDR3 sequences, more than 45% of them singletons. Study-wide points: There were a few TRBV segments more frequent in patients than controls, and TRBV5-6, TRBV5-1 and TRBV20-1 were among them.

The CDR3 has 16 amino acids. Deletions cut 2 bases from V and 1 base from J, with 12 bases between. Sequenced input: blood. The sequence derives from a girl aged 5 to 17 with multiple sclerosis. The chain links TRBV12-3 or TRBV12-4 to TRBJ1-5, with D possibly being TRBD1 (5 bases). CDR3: CASSLKGRESNQPQHF. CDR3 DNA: TGTGCCAGCAGTTTAAAGGGGAGAGAGAGCAATCAGCCCCAGCATTTT.